These 15 T cell receptor beta chains were sequenced from one sample in a study of Ad26.COV2.S vaccination and SARS-CoV-2 variants. TCRdb's copy holds only in-frame clones and misses some; the assay was immunoSEQ multiplex PCR. The sample yields 350,000 to 450,000 clones, over 80% seen once. Indicated treatment: approximately 18 received Ad26.COV2.S at low or high dose, single or two shots; roughly 5 received placebo; per-sample allocation not given. Repertoires come from day 63 after the first vaccine or placebo injection. The input for sequencing was peripheral blood, taken in a trial of Ad26.COV2.S vaccine versus placebo. Receptor source: a person between 18 and 59 years old who received the Ad26.COV2.S COVID-19 vaccine or a placebo.

The V and J genes are TRBV7-2 and TRBJ2-3; D is unclear. Trimming stripped 2 bases from V and 2 bases from J, with 5 bases between. The CDR3 length is 13 residues. The germline CDR1 and CDR2 sequences are SGHTA and FQGNSA. The CDR3 loop is CASSLQPTDTQYF. In nucleotides, the CDR3 is TGTGCCAGCAGCTTACAGCCCACAGATACGCAGTATTTT.

Of note for this clone: The junction and the germline gene differ at one end; a read error may be behind it. The chain links TRBV4-3 to TRBJ1-2, with 7 positions matching TRBD1. Germline CDR1 LGHNA, CDR2 YSLEER. This CDR3 has 17 residues. CDR3 DNA sequence: TGCGCCAGCAGCCAAGATAATAGGGGACAGTCCTTTGTTAGGCTAATCTTC. This gives the protein CASSQDNRGQSFVRLIF.

This sequence joins TRBV3-1 (or the pseudogene TRBV3-2) and TRBJ1-2; D gene unclear. Deletions cut 3 bases from V and 5 bases from J, with 16 bases between. Per the germline V gene, CDR1 is LGHDT and CDR2 is YNNKEL (reference sequence). This CDR3 comprises 15 residues. The CDR3 DNA sequence: TGTGCCAGCAGCCATTCGTCTAGGGTCGGATATGGCTACACCTTC. It codes for CASSHSSRVGYGYTF.

The rearrangement uses TRBV30 and TRBJ1-2; 8 nucleotides line up with TRBD1. The germline V gene has CDR1 GTSNPN and CDR2 SVGIG (reference sequence). V was pared by 1 base and J by 4 bases, with 8 bases of the junction left unmatched. CDR3 length: 15 amino acids. DNA for the CDR3: TGTGCCTGGAGTGCCCCGACAGGGGCGGGCTATGGCTACACCTTC. Its translation is CAWSAPTGAGYGYTF. Full variable domain (outside the CDR3, taken from reference TRBV30 and TRBJ1-2): SQTIHQWPATLVQPVGSPLSLECTVEGTSNPNLYWYRQAAGRGLQLLFYSVGIGQISSEVPQNLSASRPQDRQFILSSKKLLLSDSGFYLCAWSAPTGAGYGYTFGSGTRLTVV.

In the case of this clone: Other DNA sequences from this sample encode an identical CDR3 as well. V usage is TRBV3-1 (or the pseudogene TRBV3-2) and J usage is TRBJ1-2; tentative D call: TRBD1 (6 bases). The length of the CDR3 is 13 residues. The germline V and J ends were trimmed by 1 base and 5 bases, with 8 bases remaining between them. Germline V gene sequence: CDR1 LGHDT, CDR2 YNNKEL (reference sequence). CDR3 bases: TGTGCCAGCAGCCAAGGGACAGCGTATGGCTACACCTTC. Translation: CASSQGTAYGYTF.

The V gene is TRBV7-9, the J gene TRBJ2-7; 8 bases fit TRBD2. This CDR3 region has 15 residues. Trimming cost V 5 bases and J 2 bases; bases outside gene matches: 8. Germline V lookup: CDR1 SEHNR, CDR2 FQNEAQ (reference sequence). CDR3 region: CASSPGGVAPYEQYF. In DNA, the CDR3 is TGTGCCAGCAGCCCCGGGGGGGTTGCACCCTACGAGCAGTACTTC.

The rearrangement joins TRBV6-5 to TRBJ2-4, with TRBD1 matching over 9 bases. CDR1 and CDR2 from the germline V gene are MNHEY and SVGAGI. The ends lost 6 bases at V and 9 bases at J; junction bases unmatched: 6. The CDR3 has 13 residues. In DNA form, the CDR3 reads TGTGCCAGCAGGCCGGGACAGGGTGGCATTCAGTACTTC. Protein product: CASRPGQGGIQYF.

The rearrangement uses TRBV7-9 and TRBJ2-1; TRBD2 matches 14 bases. The CDR3 totals 15 residues. V lost 7 bases to trimming and J lost 6 bases; unmatched junction nucleotides: 5. Germline V gene data show CDR1 as SEHNR and CDR2 as FQNEAQ (reference sequence). The CDR3 DNA is TGTGCCAGCACCAGGGGACTAGCGGGGGCCAATGAGCAGTTCTTC. Protein: CASTRGLAGANEQFF.

The chain couples TRBV2 to TRBJ2-1; TRBD1 matches at 8 bases. J lost 12 bases, V lost 4 bases, and 2 bases had no gene match. Looked up from germline, CDR1 is SNHLY and CDR2 is FYNNEI. The CDR3 is 11 residues long. CDR3 in DNA: TGTGCCAGCAGTGGACAGGGGATGCAGTTCTTC. Protein: CASSGQGMQFF.

The chain recombines TRBV6-2 or TRBV6-3 with TRBJ2-3, with 7 bases matching TRBD2. V gave up 6 bases and J gave up 4 bases; unmatched junction bases: 7. Per the germline V gene, CDR1 is MNHEY and CDR2 is SVGEGT. The CDR3 has 14 amino acids. The CDR3 region is CASRPSGPPDTQYF. DNA for the CDR3: TGTGCCAGCAGACCTAGCGGCCCCCCAGATACGCAGTATTTT.

About this clone itself: The sample carries other DNA sequences with the same CDR3. The chain employs TRBV19 and TRBJ1-5, with 8 bases aligning to TRBD1. The CDR3 has 14 residues. The V gene's germline CDR1 is LNHDA and CDR2 SQIVND (reference sequence). V was clipped by 4 bases and J by 4 bases; unmatched bases: 3. CDR3 bases: TGTGCCAGTAGTACCGACAGGGGTAATCAGCCCCAGCATTTT. Translating it yields CASSTDRGNQPQHF.

The chain employs TRBV7-2 and TRBJ2-3; D unresolved. This CDR3 spans 13 amino acids. V was shortened by 5 bases and J by 6 bases, with 12 bases between the two germline ends. Germline assignment: CDR1 SGHTA and CDR2 FQGNSA. For the CDR3, the DNA is TGTGCCAGCAGCCTTGAGTCTTGGGATACGCAGTATTTT. Its protein product is CASSLESWDTQYF.

This clone came up a few times. V usage is TRBV7-9 and J usage is TRBJ1-2; TRBD1 matches 7 bases. The CDR3 length is 15 residues. With 5 bases clipped from V and 4 bases from J, the junction kept 10 bases outside the gene matches. Germline V gives CDR1 SEHNR, CDR2 FQNEAQ (reference sequence). CDR3 in DNA: TGTGCCAGCAGCGCGGGGGACAGCTCTATCTATGGCTACACCTTC. Translation: CASSAGDSSIYGYTF.

This sequence joins TRBV19 and TRBJ2-3, with 8 bases fitting TRBD2. CDR1 LNHDA and CDR2 SQIVND come from the germline V gene (reference sequence). V gave up 1 base and J gave up 5 bases; unmatched junction bases: 8. The CDR3 runs to 16 residues. The CDR3 protein is CASSIGSGGVGDTQYF. DNA for the CDR3: TGTGCCAGTAGTATAGGGAGCGGGGGCGTCGGAGATACGCAGTATTTT.

J is TRBJ1-6 and V is TRBV7-2, with TRBD1 matching over 12 bases. V lost 4 bases to trimming and J lost 10 bases; unmatched junction nucleotides: 11. Per the germline V gene, CDR1 is SGHTA and CDR2 is FQGNSA. The CDR3 is 17 residues long. The CDR3 nucleotides read TGTGCCAGCAGCTCCGTCCCGGGACAGGGGGCGCGGTCACCCCTCCACTTT. Translating it yields CASSSVPGQGARSPLHF.